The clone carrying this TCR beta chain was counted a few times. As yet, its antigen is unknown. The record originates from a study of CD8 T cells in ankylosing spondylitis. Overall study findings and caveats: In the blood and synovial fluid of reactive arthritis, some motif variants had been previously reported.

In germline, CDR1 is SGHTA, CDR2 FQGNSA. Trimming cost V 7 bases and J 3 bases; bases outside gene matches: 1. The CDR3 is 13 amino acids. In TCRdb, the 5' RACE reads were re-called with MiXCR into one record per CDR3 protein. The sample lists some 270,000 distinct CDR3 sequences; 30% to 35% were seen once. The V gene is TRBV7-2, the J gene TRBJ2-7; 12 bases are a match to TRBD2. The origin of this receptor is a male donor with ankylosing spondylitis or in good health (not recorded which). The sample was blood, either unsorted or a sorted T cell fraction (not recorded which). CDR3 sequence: CASKLAGGYEQYF. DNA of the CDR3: TGTGCCAGCAAACTAGCGGGGGGCTACGAGCAGTACTTC.